The next 20 T cell receptor beta chains were all read from a single sample in a study of blood T cell repertoires in COVID-19 (TCRdb year 2020). Library generation was performed with the immunoSEQ multiplex PCR assay. TCRdb mirrors the immuneACCESS table, restricted to in-frame sequences. Some clones are absent from its copies; in checked studies, under half trace to an unresolved V gene, and the reason for the others is unknown. A total of approximately 160,000 clones appear in this sample, about 88% of them only once. Roughly 19% of the sample is in the top ten clones. The material sequenced was peripheral blood. Source of these receptors: a woman aged 80 or over with acute or convalescent COVID-19.

This chain uses TRBV21-1 with TRBJ2-3; the D call in the table, TRBD2, was not verified against the DNA. TRBV21-1 counts as a pseudogene. CDR3 size: 17 residues. The CDR3 spells CASSAWFSKAFTDTQYF. The CDR3 DNA is TGTGCCAGCAGCGCGTGGTTTAGCAAGGCCTTCACAGATACGCAGTATTTT.

This clone has only a few counts. The rearrangement links TRBV10-3 to TRBJ1-4, with TRBD1 identical over 11 bases. This CDR3 has 17 residues. V lost 3 bases to trimming and J lost 12 bases; unmatched junction nucleotides: 15. Germline-derived CDR1 and CDR2 are ENHRY and SYGVKD. The CDR3 nucleotides are TGTGCCATCAGTGAAACTCGAGGGACAGGGGGAAGCATACAACTGTTTTTT. This sequence encodes CAISETRGTGGSIQLFF.

This chain joins TRBV5-1 and TRBJ1-1; no clear D. Trimming shortened V by 1 base and J by 1 base, and 8 bases separated the two germline ends. Germline V lookup: CDR1 SGHRS, CDR2 YFSETQ. The CDR3 extends over 14 amino acids. The CDR3 DNA reads as TGCGCCAGCAGCTTGAATAACGGGAACACTGAAGCTTTCTTT. The encoded protein is CASSLNNGNTEAFF.

The genes are TRBV6-1 and TRBJ2-1; TRBD1 matches 9 bases. After removal of 2 bases from V and 2 bases from J, the junction contained 1 base not matched to a gene. Germline V lookup: CDR1 MNHNS, CDR2 SASEGT. The CDR3 runs to 15 residues. The CDR3 DNA is TGTGCCAGCAGTGAAAGACAGGGGGCCTACAATGAGCAGTTCTTC. Its protein is CASSERQGAYNEQFF.

The chain employs TRBV5-5 and TRBJ1-2; no reliable D call. Trimming removed 10 bases from V and 4 bases from J, with 20 bases in between. Germline V CDR1 and CDR2: SGHKS, YYEKEE (reference sequence). CDR3 size: 14 residues. CDR3 amino acids: CAGERAPGSYGYTF. The CDR3 nucleotides are TGTGCCGGAGAGAGAGCCCCGGGGTCCTATGGCTACACCTTC.

This clone was seen once. The chain employs TRBV6-5 and TRBJ2-3, with D possibly being TRBD2 (6 bases). The CDR3 has 15 amino acids. Germline CDR1 and CDR2: MNHEY and SVGAGI. Trimming shortened V by 6 bases and J by 0 bases, and 13 bases separated the two germline ends. In DNA form, the CDR3 reads TGTGCCAGCAGGTCCTGGGGGACTAGCACAGATACGCAGTATTTT. The encoded protein is CASRSWGTSTDTQYF.

The genes are TRBV15 and TRBJ2-5; D not resolved. The CDR3 totals 14 residues. V was pared by 1 base and J by 1 base, with 7 bases between. CDR1 and CDR2 (germline): LNHNV, YYDKDF (reference sequence). The CDR3, as DNA: TGTGCCACCAGCAGAGCAACTACCCAAGAGACCCAGTACTTC. The encoded protein is CATSRATTQETQYF.

V and J are TRBV27 and TRBJ2-1, with D tentatively TRBD2 (5 bases). The CDR3 runs 16 residues. Germline V gene data show CDR1 as MNHEY and CDR2 as SMNVEV (reference sequence). Trimming left V 4 bases short and J 5 bases short, with 18 bases between. The CDR3 loop reads CASSSISGGAHNEQFF. DNA of the CDR3: TGTGCCAGCAGTTCCATAAGCGGAGGCGCACACAATGAGCAGTTCTTC.

The J gene is TRBJ1-1, the V gene TRBV19; D is uncertain. V shed 4 bases and J shed 0 bases, with 15 bases lying between them. The CDR3 length is 16 residues. Germline V gives CDR1 LNHDA, CDR2 SQIVND (reference sequence). The CDR3 nucleotides are TGTGCCAGTAGTAATGATAGGAGGAACATGAACACTGAAGCTTTCTTT. This sequence encodes CASSNDRRNMNTEAFF.

The chain has TRBV3-1 (or the pseudogene TRBV3-2) and TRBJ2-6; weak D call: TRBD1 (5 bases). Trimming took 3 bases from V and 0 from J, leaving 6 bases between them. CDR3 length: 15 residues. Germline lookup yields CDR1 LGHDT and CDR2 YNNKEL (reference sequence). The CDR3, as DNA: TGTGCCAGCAGCCACCAGGGCTCTGGGGCCAACGTCCTGACTTTC. Its protein product is CASSHQGSGANVLTF.

The genes are TRBV11-2 and TRBJ2-2; the D gene is possibly TRBD2 (6 bases). The V end was cut by 1 base, the J end by 6 bases, with 9 bases between. The length of the CDR3 is 14 residues. CDR1 is SGHAT and CDR2 is FQNNGV in the germline V gene. The CDR3 loop is CASSLVGGSGELFF. The CDR3 DNA reads TGTGCCAGCAGCTTAGTCGGGGGTTCCGGGGAGCTGTTTTTT.

The V gene is TRBV5-4, the J gene TRBJ1-6; tentatively, D is TRBD1 (5 bases). Germline assignment: CDR1 SGHNT and CDR2 YYREEE (reference sequence). The CDR3 is 14 residues long. With 8 bases removed from V and 0 bases from J, the gap between germline ends came to 9 bases. CDR3 nucleotides: TGTGCCAGTCGACAGAGCTCCTATAATTCACCCCTCCACTTT. It specifies CASRQSSYNSPLHF. Complete variable domain (other parts from reference TRBV5-4 and TRBJ1-6): ETGVTQSPTHLIKTRGQQVTLRCSSQSGHNTVSWYQQALGQGPQFIFQYYREEENGRGNFPPRFSGLQFPNYSSELNVNALELDDSALYLCASRQSSYNSPLHFGNGTRLTVT.

V and J are TRBV15 and TRBJ1-5; 7 nucleotides agree with TRBD1. Germline values: CDR1 LNHNV, CDR2 YYDKDF (reference sequence). V lost 0 bases and J lost 1; bases outside the gene matches: 9. The CDR3 loop spans 18 amino acids. The CDR3 DNA reads as TGTGCCACCAGCAGAGATGGGGGCAGACAGGGAAGCAATCAGCCCCAGCATTTT. Encoded protein: CATSRDGGRQGSNQPQHF.

This chain links TRBV5-5 with TRBJ1-5; D might be TRBD1 (6 bases). Trimming took 2 bases from V and 2 from J, leaving 14 bases between them. The CDR3 sequence is 16 residues long. Germline V gene data show CDR1 as SGHKS and CDR2 as YYEKEE (reference sequence). CDR3 DNA sequence: TGTGCCAGCAGCTTTAGTAGGGGGAGTGGCAATCAGCCCCAGCATTTT. The encoded protein is CASSFSRGSGNQPQHF.

To note about this clone: The same CDR3 can be traced to other DNA sequences in this sample. The chain carries TRBV7-8 and TRBJ2-2; 12 bases agree with TRBD2. Germline values: CDR1 SGHVS, CDR2 FQNEAQ. This CDR3 region has 15 residues. J gave up 6 bases and V 3 bases, and 2 bases lay outside the gene matches. Here the CDR3 DNA reads TGTGCCAGCAGCTTGCTAGCGGGAGGGGCCGGGGAGCTGTTTTTT. Amino acids: CASSLLAGGAGELFF. The full variable domain, completed using reference TRBV7-8 and TRBJ2-2, is GAGVSQSPRYKVAKRGQDVALRCDPISGHVSLFWYQQALGQGPEFLTYFQNEAQLDKSGLPSDRFFAERPEGSVSTLKIQRTQQEDSAVYLCASSLLAGGAGELFFGEGSRLTVL.

The chain employs TRBV9 and TRBJ1-4; the D is unclear. From germline, CDR1 is SGDLS and CDR2 YYNGEE. The CDR3 length is 13 residues. V was trimmed by 0 bases and J by 5 bases, leaving 5 bases between them. The CDR3 DNA follows: TGTGCCAGCAGCGTAGGAGTGAATGAAAAACTGTTTTTT. This gives the protein CASSVGVNEKLFF.

V usage is TRBV15 and J usage is TRBJ2-2, with 7 bases lining up with TRBD2. Germline V lookup: CDR1 LNHNV, CDR2 YYDKDF (reference sequence). The CDR3 extends over 14 amino acids. V was pared by 6 bases and J by 4 bases, with 5 bases of the junction left unmatched. CDR3 region: CATRSGRATGELFF. The CDR3 region has the DNA TGTGCCACCAGGTCTGGGAGGGCCACCGGGGAGCTGTTTTTT.

This clone was picked up one time. The chain links TRBV5-1 to TRBJ1-2; possible D gene TRBD1, 5 bases. Trimming took 0 bases from V and 6 from J, leaving 15 bases between them. Germline V gene data show CDR1 as SGHRS and CDR2 as YFSETQ. The CDR3 consists of 15 residues. DNA of the CDR3: TGCGCCAGCAGCTTGGCTTATCAGGGAGGGGATGGCTACACCTTC. Amino acids: CASSLAYQGGDGYTF.

This clone came up once. The rearrangement links TRBV12-3 or TRBV12-4 to TRBJ1-1, with D possibly being TRBD1 (6 bases). The V end was cut by 5 bases, the J end by 10 bases, with 11 bases between. This CDR3 is 11 amino acids long. The CDR3 DNA sequence: TGTGCCAGCAGTCTAAACAGGGTAGCTTTCTTT. It translates to CASSLNRVAFF.

V is TRBV29-1 and J is TRBJ1-2, with 7 positions matching TRBD1. The CDR3 spans 13 residues. Germline values: CDR1 SQVTM, CDR2 ANQGSEA. The ends lost 7 bases at V and 5 bases at J; junction bases unmatched: 10. In DNA, the CDR3 is TGCAGCGGTAGCCAGGGGGAAGGGTATGGCTACACCTTC. Its protein product is CSGSQGEGYGYTF.